These 4 T cell receptor beta chains share one sample of origin, sequenced in a study of cytomegalovirus exposure and HLA in healthy donors. The PCR contained 60 Vbeta and 13 Jbeta primers. The protocol was immunoSEQ multiplex PCR, while the TCRdb copy is restricted to in-frame clones and leaves out a portion. The sample lists 150,000 to 200,000 clones, around 75% occurring once. The sequencing input was PBMCs. The receptors originated from a woman between 45 and 65 years old in good health and CMV-seropositive.

This chain links TRBV6-6 with TRBJ2-7; D is undetermined. The V gene's germline CDR1 is MNHNY and CDR2 SVGAGI (reference sequence). With 7 bases removed from V and 5 bases from J, the gap between germline ends came to 12 bases. The CDR3 is made up of 12 amino acids. The CDR3, as DNA: TGTGCCAGCACCCTAAATCGTAACGAGCAGTACTTC. Its translation is CASTLNRNEQYF.

This clone has more than one count but fewer than ten. The V and J genes are TRBV18 and TRBJ1-1; no reliable D call. Germline V CDR1 and CDR2: KGHSH, LQKENI. This CDR3 comprises 15 residues. With 0 bases removed from V and 1 base from J, the gap between germline ends came to 9 bases. The CDR3 loop reads CASSPPAGRNTEAFF. The CDR3 DNA follows: TGTGCCAGCTCACCACCCGCGGGCAGGAACACTGAAGCTTTCTTT.

The genes are TRBV6-6 and TRBJ2-5; 12 bases are shared with TRBD1. From germline, CDR1 is MNHNY and CDR2 SVGAGI (reference sequence). The CDR3 runs 14 residues. The junction had 9 bases not matched to a gene; V was cut back by 11 bases and J by 5 bases. The CDR3 DNA reads as TGTGCCTCGGGGGACAGGGGGCGGCGGGAGACCCAGTACTTC. Its protein is CASGDRGRRETQYF.

The chain couples TRBV10-3 to TRBJ2-3, with D tentatively TRBD2 (6 bases). V was cut by 9 bases and J by 0 bases, with 13 bases left in between. This CDR3 has 14 amino acids. Germline V gene lookup returns CDR1 ENHRY and CDR2 SYGVKD. The CDR3, as DNA: TGTGCCATTTCCCCCGGGGGTAGCACAGATACGCAGTATTTT. Amino acid sequence: CAISPGGSTDTQYF.